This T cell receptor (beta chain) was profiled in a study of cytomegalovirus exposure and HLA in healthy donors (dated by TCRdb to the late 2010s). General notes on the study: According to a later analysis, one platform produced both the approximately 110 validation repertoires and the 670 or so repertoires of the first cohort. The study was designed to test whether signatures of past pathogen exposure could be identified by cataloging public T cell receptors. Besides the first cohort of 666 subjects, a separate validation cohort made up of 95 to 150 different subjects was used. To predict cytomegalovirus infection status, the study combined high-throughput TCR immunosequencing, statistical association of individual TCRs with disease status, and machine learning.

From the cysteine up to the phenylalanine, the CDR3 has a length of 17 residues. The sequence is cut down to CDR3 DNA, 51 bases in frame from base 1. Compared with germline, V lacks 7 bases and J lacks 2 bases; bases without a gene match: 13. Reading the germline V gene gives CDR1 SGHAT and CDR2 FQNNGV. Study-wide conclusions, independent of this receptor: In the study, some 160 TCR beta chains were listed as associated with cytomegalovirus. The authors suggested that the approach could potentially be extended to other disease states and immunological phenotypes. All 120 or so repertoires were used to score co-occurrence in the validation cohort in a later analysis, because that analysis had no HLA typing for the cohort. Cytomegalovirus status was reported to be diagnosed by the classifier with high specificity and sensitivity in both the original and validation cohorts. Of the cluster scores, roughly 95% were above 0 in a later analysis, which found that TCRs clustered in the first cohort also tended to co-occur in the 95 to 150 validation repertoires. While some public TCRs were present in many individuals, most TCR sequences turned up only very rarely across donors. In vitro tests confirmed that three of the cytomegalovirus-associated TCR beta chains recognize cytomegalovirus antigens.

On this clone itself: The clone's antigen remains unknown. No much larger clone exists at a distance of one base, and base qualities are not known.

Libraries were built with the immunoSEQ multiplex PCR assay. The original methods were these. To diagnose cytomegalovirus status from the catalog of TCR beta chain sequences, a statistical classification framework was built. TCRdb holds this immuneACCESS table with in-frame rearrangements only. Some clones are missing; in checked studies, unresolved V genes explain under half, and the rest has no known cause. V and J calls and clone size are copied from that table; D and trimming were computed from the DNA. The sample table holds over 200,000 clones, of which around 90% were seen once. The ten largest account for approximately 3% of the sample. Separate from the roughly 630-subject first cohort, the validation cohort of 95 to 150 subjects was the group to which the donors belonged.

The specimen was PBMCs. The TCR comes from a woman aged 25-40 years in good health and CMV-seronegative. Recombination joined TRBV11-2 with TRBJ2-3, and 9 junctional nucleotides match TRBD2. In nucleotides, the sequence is TGTGCCAGCACCTCGCAGCCAGCGGGAGGACTCACAGATACGCAGTATTTT. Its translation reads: CASTSQPAGGLTDTQYF.